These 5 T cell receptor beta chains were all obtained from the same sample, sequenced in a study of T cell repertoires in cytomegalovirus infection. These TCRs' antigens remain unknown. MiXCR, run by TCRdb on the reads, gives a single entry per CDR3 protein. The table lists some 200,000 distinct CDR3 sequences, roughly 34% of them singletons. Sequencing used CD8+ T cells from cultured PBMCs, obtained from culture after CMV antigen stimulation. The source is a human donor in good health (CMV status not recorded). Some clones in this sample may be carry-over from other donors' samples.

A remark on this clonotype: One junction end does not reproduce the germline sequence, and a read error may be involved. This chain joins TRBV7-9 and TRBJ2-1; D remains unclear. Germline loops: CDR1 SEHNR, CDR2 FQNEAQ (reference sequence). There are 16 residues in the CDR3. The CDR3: CASSLLGISTYNEPFF. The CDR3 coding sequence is TGTGCAAGCAGCTTGTTGGGAATATCCACTTACAATGAGCCGTTCTTC.

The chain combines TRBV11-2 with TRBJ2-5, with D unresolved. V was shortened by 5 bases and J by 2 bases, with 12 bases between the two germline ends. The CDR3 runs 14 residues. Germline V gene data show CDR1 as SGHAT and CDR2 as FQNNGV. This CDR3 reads CASSPLLGQETQYF. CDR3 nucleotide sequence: TGTGCCAGCAGCCCACTCCTGGGGCAAGAGACCCAGTACTTC.

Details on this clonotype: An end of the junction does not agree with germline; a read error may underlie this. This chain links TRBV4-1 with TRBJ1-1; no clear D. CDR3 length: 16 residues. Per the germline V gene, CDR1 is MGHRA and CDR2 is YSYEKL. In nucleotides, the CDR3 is TGTGCCAGCAGCCATGGACCTCACCTTTGGAACACTGAAGCTTTCTTT. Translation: CASSHGPHLWNTEAFF.

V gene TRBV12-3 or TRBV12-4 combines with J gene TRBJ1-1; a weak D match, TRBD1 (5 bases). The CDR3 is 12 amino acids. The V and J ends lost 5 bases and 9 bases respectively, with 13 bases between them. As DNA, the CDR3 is TGTGCCAGCAGTCCTGGAGGGGCCAAAGCTTTCTTT. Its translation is CASSPGGAKAFF.

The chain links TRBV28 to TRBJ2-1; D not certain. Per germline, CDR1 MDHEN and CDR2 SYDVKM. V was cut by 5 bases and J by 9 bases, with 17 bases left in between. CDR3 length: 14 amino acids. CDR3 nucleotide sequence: TGTGCCAGCAGTCCGCCCGGAATAGTTGGTGAGCAGTTCTTC. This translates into CASSPPGIVGEQFF.